This T cell receptor beta chain was captured in a study of OX40 agonist ivuxolimab in advanced cancers. Study-level information: The patients got ivuxolimab, which is an agonistic anti-OX40 (CD134) antibody. At doses from 0.01 to 10 mg/kg, patients were given intravenous ivuxolimab every 2 weeks. Overall study results and limits: Partial responders receiving 0.1-3.0 mg/kg showed among the lowest clonal expansion. Expanded clones were, on average, more numerous among CD8+ T cells than CD4+.

Germline CDR1 reads SGHVS; CDR2 reads FNYEAQ. CDR3 length equals 13 residues. V was clipped by 5 bases and J by 10 bases; unmatched bases: 7. Profiled with immunoSEQ multiplex PCR; TCRdb holds only in-frame clones, not every one. The repertoire holds tens of thousands of clones, approximately 86% seen once, with approximately 14% in the top ten. About this clone: Its antigen is as yet unknown.

This clonotype was obtained from an adult with an advanced solid tumor such as melanoma, head and neck, liver or kidney cancer. The material sequenced was CD4+ or CD8+ T cells sorted from blood, taken in a trial of the OX40 agonist ivuxolimab. The J gene is TRBJ2-1, the V gene TRBV7-6; 8 bases match TRBD1. The CDR3 is CASSQRQGLEQFF. In DNA form, the CDR3 reads TGTGCCAGCAGCCAGAGACAGGGGCTCGAGCAGTTCTTC.